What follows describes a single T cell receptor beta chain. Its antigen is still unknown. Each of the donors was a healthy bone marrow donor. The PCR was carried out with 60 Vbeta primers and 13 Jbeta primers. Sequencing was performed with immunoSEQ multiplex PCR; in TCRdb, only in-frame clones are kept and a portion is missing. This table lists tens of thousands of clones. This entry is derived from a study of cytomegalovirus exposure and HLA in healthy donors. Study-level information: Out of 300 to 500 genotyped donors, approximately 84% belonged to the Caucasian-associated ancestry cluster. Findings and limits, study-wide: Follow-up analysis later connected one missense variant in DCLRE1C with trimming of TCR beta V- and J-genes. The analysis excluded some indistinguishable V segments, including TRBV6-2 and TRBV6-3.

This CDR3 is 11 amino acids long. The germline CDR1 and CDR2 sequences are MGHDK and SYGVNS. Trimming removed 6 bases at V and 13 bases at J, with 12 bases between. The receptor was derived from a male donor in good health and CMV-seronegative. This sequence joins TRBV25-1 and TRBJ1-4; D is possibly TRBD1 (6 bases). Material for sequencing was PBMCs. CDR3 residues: CASSLQGRLFF. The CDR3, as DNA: TGTGCCAGCAGCCTCCAGGGGAGACTGTTTTTT.